This is a list of T cell receptor beta chains from one sample in a study of OX40 agonist ivuxolimab in advanced cancers. Clones were read by immunoSEQ multiplex PCR, and TCRdb kept only the in-frame ones, dropping some. The sample contains just over 90,000 clones, 85% to 95% of which appear only once. The sequencing here drew on CD4+ or CD8+ T cells sorted from blood, taken in a trial of the OX40 agonist ivuxolimab. Every receptor here comes from an adult with an advanced solid tumor such as melanoma, head and neck, liver or kidney cancer. The conserved cysteine and the conserved F or W are not part of the CDR3 here. D genes are given only for firm matches.

>-|TRBV27
ASSLRGGNQPQH
>TRBD1|TRBV2
ASSDAGQGAYGYT
>-|TRBV6-5
ASSLSDFNEQF
>TRBD2|TRBV27
ASSSGGTGELF
>TRBD1|TRBV19
ASGQGSYEQY
>-|TRBV6-1
ASQGTSNTEAF
>-|TRBV4-3
ASSSRLGGVYEQY
>-|TRBV6-5
ASSYSPGAVGETQY
>-|TRBV6-5
ASSPTQNYGYT
>-|TRBV10-2
ASSTTYNEQF
>-|TRBV27
ASSSLGNEQY
>-|TRBV27
ASAQGPSGANVLT
>TRBD1|TRBV4-1
ASSQDETGGEKLF
>TRBD1|TRBV9
ASSVGDRGTEAF
>-|TRBV5-1
ASSLVGRVQETQY
>-|TRBV7-3
ASSLYAYNEQF
>TRBD2|TRBV11-2
ASSLGTSSYEQY
>TRBD2|TRBV13
ASSLGRIAGEGIDTQY
>TRBD2|TRBV29-1
SVDGGGAQDTQY
>TRBD1|TRBV7-2
ASRWGTGSSYEQY
>-|TRBV6-1
ASREGREQY
>-|TRBV19
ASSFDTPVLYGYT
>TRBD2|TRBV6-1
ASRPTSGGDEQF
>TRBD1|TRBV19
ASSIGQGAFEQY
>-|TRBV11-2
ASSLRATDTQY
>TRBD2|TRBV5-4
ASSSLPASGKTDTQY
>-|TRBV7-8
ASTTPGGAETQY
>-|TRBV5-1
ASSGPGEGDYGYT
>-|TRBV19
ASSVGYTEAF
>TRBD2|TRBV28
ASSPGLGGSYEQY
>TRBD1|TRBV10-1
ASTLDREDTQY
>-|TRBV27
ASSLSFSGEQF
>TRBD1|TRBV19
ASSPGTGSSYEQY
>-|TRBV7-9
ASSPRGEPQH
>-|TRBV27
ASSLGPWAQY
>-|TRBV4-1
ASSQDGEKLF